This T cell receptor beta chain stems from a study of blood T cells in healthy people across ages. Primers used in a second PCR of roughly 7 to 12 cycles were a sample-barcoded 5' primer and a J-beta primer mix. TCRdb reprocessed the 5' RACE reads with MiXCR, giving one entry per CDR3 protein. The repertoire holds under 800,000 distinct CDR3 sequences, more than 40% seen once, with roughly 20% in the top ten. The sequence was collected from a woman aged 55 to 70 in good health. The sequenced material came from blood.

The CDR3 is CASSTMTVSYEQYF. CDR3 bases: TGTGCCAGCAGTACAATGACTGTATCCTACGAGCAGTACTTC. The chain links TRBV6-2 or TRBV6-3 to TRBJ2-7; no firm D call. CDR3 length: 14 residues. Deletions cut 5 bases from V and 1 base from J, with 12 bases between. Per the germline V gene, CDR1 is MNHEY and CDR2 is SVGEGT.